Listed below are T cell receptor beta chains from one sample, sequenced in a study of blood T cells in healthy people across ages. TCRdb processed the 5' RACE reads anew with MiXCR; each CDR3 protein has one entry. The repertoire holds about 780,000 distinct CDR3 sequences, with about 26% as singletons. In addition, the sample was reused for a study of T cells of mothers and their children.

Sequencing was carried out using blood. The receptors were gathered from a boy aged 5-17 years in good health. Each CDR3 is given with its conserved first and last residue. The D gene is left open where the match is weak. Rows may omit the clone size; those that give it use once, few, many or a size class.

D gene,V gene,J gene,clone size,CDR3 DNA,CDR3 protein
TRBD1,TRBV7-9,TRBJ1-3,.,TGTGCCAGCACCGACGACAGGGGACCGGCCTCTGGAAACACCATATATTTT,CASTDDRGPASGNTIYF
.,TRBV5-5,TRBJ1-4,.,TGTGCCAGCAGCTCCTCGGTGGCAAGAGAAAAACTGTTTTTT,CASSSSVAREKLFF
.,TRBV6-1,TRBJ2-1,.,TGTGCCAGCAGGGCCCCTAAAGATAAAGAGGGTAATGAGCAGTTCTTC,CASRAPKDKEGNEQFF
TRBD2,TRBV4-1,TRBJ2-3,.,TGCGCCAGCAGCCATCCCGCCCGGGGGGGCCGTGCAGATACGCAGTATTTT,CASSHPARGGRADTQYF
.,TRBV6-1,TRBJ1-3,few,TGTGCCAGCAGTGAATTGGCGGGGGGAGGAAACACCATATATTTT,CASSELAGGGNTIYF
.,TRBV7-9,TRBJ2-1,.,TGTGCCAGCAGCTTGGGTATCAAACCATACAATGAGCAGTTCTTC,CASSLGIKPYNEQFF
.,TRBV9,TRBJ2-5,few,TGTGCCAGCAGCGCAGGACTGGAGGCAGAGACCCAGTACTTC,CASSAGLEAETQYF
.,TRBV7-9,TRBJ1-5,.,TGTGCCAGCAGCTCCCCCCAGGAAGGGCCCCAGCATTTT,CASSSPQEGPQHF
.,TRBV10-3,TRBJ2-7,.,TGTGCCATCAGTGAGGCCTCCTCGAGGGACGAGCAGTACTTC,CAISEASSRDEQYF
TRBD2,TRBV20-1,TRBJ2-5,.,TGCAGTGCTAGAGTCCTCACTAGCGGCCAAGAGACCCAGTACTTC,CSARVLTSGQETQYF
TRBD1,TRBV7-9,TRBJ2-5,.,TGTGCCAGCACGGGGACAGGGGGCGCAGAGACCCAGTACTTC,CASTGTGGAETQYF
.,TRBV20-1,TRBJ2-3,.,TGCAGTGCTCGGGATAGCGCGGATACGCAGTATTTT,CSARDSADTQYF
.,TRBV20-1,TRBJ2-7,.,TGCAGTGCTGTCCGGAGGACAGCCACCTACGAGCAGTACTTC,CSAVRRTATYEQYF
TRBD1,TRBV7-9,TRBJ1-3,.,TGTGCCAGCAGCGCACAGGGGGCTGGAAACACCATATATTTT,CASSAQGAGNTIYF
.,TRBV6-5,TRBJ2-1,few,TGTGCCAGCAGACTTGACTACTTCGGAGAGCAGTTCTTC,CASRLDYFGEQFF
.,TRBV6-6,TRBJ1-3,.,TGTGCCAGCAGACCCACACTGGGAAACACCATATATTTT,CASRPTLGNTIYF
TRBD1,TRBV19,TRBJ1-4,.,TGTGCCAGTAAACCGGGACAGGGACGTGAAAAACTGTTTTTT,CASKPGQGREKLFF
TRBD1,TRBV29-1,TRBJ1-4,few,TGCAGCTTTGCGGTCGGACAGGGTAATTTCGGCGGGGAAAAACTGTTTTTT,CSFAVGQGNFGGEKLFF
.,TRBV2,TRBJ1-5,.,TGTGCCAGCAGCGTGTACAGGGCCGGTCAGCCCCAGCATTTT,CASSVYRAGQPQHF
TRBD2,TRBV6-1,TRBJ2-3,few,TGTGCCAGCAGTGACCCAGTCGTTAGCGGGTCCCTTTACACAGATACGCAGTATTTT,CASSDPVVSGSLYTDTQYF
TRBD2,TRBV7-2,TRBJ2-3,.,TGTGCCAGCTTGCTAGCGGGGGCCACAGATACGCAGTATTTT,CASLLAGATDTQYF
.,TRBV7-2,TRBJ2-3,.,TGTGCCAGCAGCCCCCTTACGCGGTTTAGCACAGATACGCAGTATTTT,CASSPLTRFSTDTQYF
TRBD1,TRBV20-1,TRBJ1-4,.,TGCAGTGCCAGGCAGGGGGATGAAAAACTGTTTTTT,CSARQGDEKLFF
.,TRBV10-3,TRBJ1-3,few,TGTGCCATCAACGGGGGAGGCGGTGGAAACACCATATATTTT,CAINGGGGGNTIYF
.,TRBV6-5,TRBJ2-7,.,TGTGCCAGCAGTTACTCGCGAGGGGTAGCCTACGAGCAGTACTTC,CASSYSRGVAYEQYF
TRBD1,TRBV5-1,TRBJ1-1,.,TGCGCCAGCAGCCCGACAGGGGCCCACACTGAAGCTTTCTTT,CASSPTGAHTEAFF
TRBD1,TRBV5-1,TRBJ2-7,.,TGCGCCAGCAGCGGCGGGACAGGTTCTCTAGAGCAGTACTTC,CASSGGTGSLEQYF
TRBD1,TRBV28,TRBJ1-6,.,TGTGCCAGCAGTTTACCCAGGGGGCTTTCACCCCTCCACTTT,CASSLPRGLSPLHF
TRBD2,TRBV30,TRBJ2-1,.,TGTGCCTGGAGGGGGGGAGGGATGTTCCATGAGCAGTTCTTC,CAWRGGGMFHEQFF
TRBD1,TRBV7-6,TRBJ1-4,.,TGTGCCAGCAGCTTCTCCCCTAGGGGGCTAATCACCGAAAAACTGTTTTTT,CASSFSPRGLITEKLFF
.,TRBV7-9,TRBJ2-7,.,TGTGCCAGCAGCCAACCTCAGGGGACTGACGAGCAGTACTTC,CASSQPQGTDEQYF
.,TRBV5-1,TRBJ1-6,.,TGCGCCAGCAGCCCCTATATTCAACGGGGGCTCTTGGATAATTCACCCCTCCACTTT,CASSPYIQRGLLDNSPLHF
.,TRBV29-1,TRBJ2-7,.,TGCAGCGTTGTTTACTCCTACGAGCAGTACTTC,CSVVYSYEQYF
.,TRBV28,TRBJ1-1,few,TGTGCCAGCACCATAGTTTATAGGGGGAACACTGAAGCTTTCTTT,CASTIVYRGNTEAFF
.,TRBV28,TRBJ2-1,.,TGTGCCAGCAGTCTTACGGGGTACCTAGACAATGAGCAGTTCTTC,CASSLTGYLDNEQFF
.,TRBV14,TRBJ1-5,few,TGTGCCAGCAGCCTGGCCCGGGAAAAGCCCCAGCATTTT,CASSLAREKPQHF
.,TRBV7-6,TRBJ2-7,few,TGTGCCAGCAGCTTAGGTGGCTCCCCCTCCCCCTACGAGCAGTACTTC,CASSLGGSPSPYEQYF
.,TRBV20-1,TRBJ2-1,.,TGCAGTGCCCTAACGGGTGGACTACTCTACAATGAGCAGTTCTTC,CSALTGGLLYNEQFF
TRBD2,TRBV20-1,TRBJ2-1,.,TGCAGTGCTGATCCACTAGCGGGGGCTATTTACAATGAGCAGTTCTTC,CSADPLAGAIYNEQFF